Sequencing of this TCR beta chain was carried out in a study of CD4 T cells in relation to SARS-CoV-2 and coronaviruses. Study-level background: Negative control cultures got HIV-1 Nef peptides or no peptide. Crossreactive spike epitopes shared across donors were mapped to their HLA restriction.

The ends lost 4 bases at V and 8 bases at J; junction bases unmatched: 24. There are 19 residues in the CDR3. Study conclusions and caveats: Crossreactivity was assessed only for spike protein, not other viral proteins.

Before the COVID-19 pandemic, during about 2010-2018, CD4+ T cells were taken from unexposed donors. CD4+ T cells were isolated from the cells after about 11 days of culture. Cells permitting, SARS-CoV-2 S/N and four cold-coronavirus spikes were tested on unexposed-donor CD4+ T cells. The repertoire was sequenced with immunoSEQ multiplex PCR; TCRdb's copy has only in-frame clones and lacks some. The profile shows 15,000 to 25,000 clones, approximately 70% of them singletons. Comments on this clone: The antigen remains undetermined.

The receptor was isolated from a human donor in good health. The rearrangement links TRBV5-3 to TRBJ2-1, with TRBD2 matching over 7 bases. TRBV5-3 is an ORF, and what it does is uncertain. The sequenced material came from CD4+ T cells from PBMCs, cultured in vitro. Here the CDR3 DNA reads TGTGCCAGAAGCCCCATTCTCGGGCGGGAGCCTGTAATCGTACATGAGCAGTTCTTC. Translating it yields CARSPILGREPVIVHEQFF.